Described below is a single T cell receptor beta chain sequence and its context. The data were obtained in a study of OX40 agonist ivuxolimab in advanced cancers. V lost 3 bases and J 2 bases, leaving 10 bases between the germline ends. Germline V gives CDR1 LNHDA, CDR2 SQIVND (reference sequence). The CDR3 length is 14 residues. The data were produced by immunoSEQ multiplex PCR, yet TCRdb's version contains in-frame clones alone and is incomplete. The sample comprises about 100,000 clones, 70% to 90% of which are singletons, and approximately 0.15% rests with the top ten. This TCR came from an adult with an advanced solid tumor such as melanoma, head and neck, liver or kidney cancer. This sequence joins TRBV19 and TRBJ1-2; a weak D match, TRBD1 (5 bases). The sample was CD4+ or CD8+ T cells sorted from blood, taken in a trial of the OX40 agonist ivuxolimab. The CDR3 is CASSIWGSNYGYTF. For the CDR3, the DNA is TGTGCCAGTAGTATTTGGGGCTCGAACTATGGCTACACCTTC.